The 27 T cell receptor beta chains given below trace back to one sample, sequenced in a study of blood T cell repertoires in COVID-19. This table comes from immunoSEQ multiplex PCR, and its TCRdb copy is limited to in-frame clones, with some not included. The table shows about 98,000 clones, with roughly 92% occurring only once. Sequences were obtained from peripheral blood. The receptors originated from a woman aged 50 to 60 with COVID-19, enrolled during active disease.

V and J are TRBV24-1 and TRBJ2-2; possible D gene TRBD1, 7 bases. Germline V CDR1 and CDR2: KGHDR, SFDVKD. CDR3 length equals 16 residues. Deletions cut 4 bases from V and 0 bases from J, with 11 bases between. The CDR3 DNA follows: TGTGCCACCAGTGACCCAGGGGGGTCGAACACCGGGGAGCTGTTTTTT. It translates to CATSDPGGSNTGELFF.

V usage is TRBV14 and J usage is TRBJ2-2; 15 bases are a match to TRBD2. The CDR3 has 17 amino acids. Germline CDR1 reads SGHDN; CDR2 reads FVKESK. V lost 0 bases and J lost 7; bases outside the gene matches: 3. The CDR3 loop is CASSQDWGLAGGGELFF. CDR3 DNA sequence: TGTGCCAGCAGCCAAGATTGGGGACTAGCGGGGGGCGGGGAGCTGTTTTTT.

The V gene is TRBV24-1, the J gene TRBJ1-5; TRBD1 is a possible D gene (5 bases). The CDR3 runs 13 residues. CDR1 and CDR2 (germline): KGHDR, SFDVKD. Trimming pared 5 bases from V and 6 bases from J, leaving 10 bases between. The CDR3 protein is CATSGLGGQPQHF. The CDR3 bases are TGTGCCACCAGTGGGCTGGGGGGTCAGCCCCAGCATTTT.

The rearrangement links TRBV5-1 to TRBJ2-2; TRBD2 agrees at 10 bases. The V and J ends lost 4 bases and 4 bases, in that order; junction bases with no gene match: 4. This CDR3 is 15 amino acids long. Germline V gene data show CDR1 as SGHRS and CDR2 as YFSETQ. The DNA of the CDR3 is TGCGCCAGCAGCCCGAGCGGGGGGGCCACCGGGGAGCTGTTTTTT. As protein: CASSPSGGATGELFF.

The J gene is TRBJ2-5, the V gene TRBV4-1; 7 bases match TRBD1. The CDR3 covers 15 residues. The germline V gene encodes CDR1 MGHRA and CDR2 YSYEKL. Unmatched junction bases numbered 8, after V lost 4 bases and J lost 3 bases. The CDR3 DNA sequence: TGCGCCAGCAGCCGAGTATCCCAGGGGGAAGAGACCCAGTACTTC. Translation: CASSRVSQGEETQYF.

The chain employs TRBV5-1 and TRBJ1-1; 7 positions match TRBD1. The germline CDR1 and CDR2 sequences are SGHRS and YFSETQ. With V trimmed by 4 bases and J by 5 bases, 20 bases remained unmatched. The length of the CDR3 is 18 residues. The CDR3: CASSLRSGTVYSKTEAFF. The CDR3 DNA reads as TGCGCCAGCAGCCTAAGATCCGGGACAGTTTATTCTAAAACTGAAGCTTTCTTT.

The chain uses TRBV18 and TRBJ1-1, with a weak D call TRBD1 (5 bases). This CDR3 has 15 residues. Germline V gene data show CDR1 as KGHSH and CDR2 as LQKENI. Trimming removed 1 base from V and 0 bases from J, with 9 bases in between. The DNA of the CDR3 is TGTGCCAGCTCACCACGTTCCAGGGTGAACACTGAAGCTTTCTTT. Its translation is CASSPRSRVNTEAFF.

The gene calls are TRBV12-3 or TRBV12-4 and TRBJ1-2; 7 nucleotides agree with TRBD1. With V trimmed by 4 bases and J by 6 bases, 2 bases remained unmatched. The CDR3 consists of 12 residues. The CDR3 here is CASSSDRDGYTF. CDR3 nucleotides: TGTGCCAGCAGTTCCGACAGGGATGGCTACACCTTC.

The gene calls are TRBV5-6 and TRBJ2-4; unclear D gene. This CDR3 has 18 amino acids. The germline V gene has CDR1 SGHDT and CDR2 YYEEEE. Trimming removed 2 bases at V and 1 base at J, with 19 bases between. CDR3: CASSLMRIVPGAKNIQYF. The CDR3 DNA is TGTGCCAGCAGCTTAATGAGGATAGTCCCTGGGGCCAAAAACATTCAGTACTTC.

The rearrangement uses TRBV5-1 and TRBJ1-2; the D is unclear. Looked up from germline, CDR1 is SGHRS and CDR2 is YFSETQ. V was shortened by 1 base and J by 6 bases, with 19 bases between the two germline ends. The CDR3 length is 16 residues. The CDR3 DNA sequence: TGCGCCAGCAGCTTGACGCGTTCCCTCACCCCCAATGGCTACACCTTC. Its translation is CASSLTRSLTPNGYTF.

DNA for the CDR3: TGTGCCAGCAGCTCCCGGGACAGGGGTTCGGAGAGAGATACGCAGTATTTT. Protein sequence: CASSSRDRGSERDTQYF. The chain joins TRBV7-9 to TRBJ2-3; 10 bases map to TRBD1. The germline CDR1 and CDR2 sequences are SEHNR and FQNEAQ (reference sequence). The CDR3 is 17 residues long. V was clipped by 4 bases and J by 5 bases; unmatched bases: 12.

The V and J genes are TRBV11-3 and TRBJ1-2; D perhaps matches TRBD1 (5 bases). V was shortened by 0 bases and J by 14 bases, with 16 bases between the two germline ends. The CDR3 sequence is 13 residues long. Germline-derived CDR1 and CDR2 are SGHNT and YENEEA. The CDR3 DNA is TGTGCCAGCAGCTTAGAACAGGAAAAGTCAGAAACCTTC. It is translated as CASSLEQEKSETF.

The genes are TRBV14 and TRBJ1-5; TRBD1 matches at 7 bases. With 3 bases clipped from V and 5 bases from J, the junction kept 7 bases outside the gene matches. Per germline, CDR1 SGHDN and CDR2 FVKESK. The CDR3 contains 15 residues. The CDR3 DNA is TGTGCCAGCAGCCACGGCGCCAGGGGGGATCAGCCCCAGCATTTT. It translates to CASSHGARGDQPQHF.

V usage is TRBV4-2 and J usage is TRBJ2-1; 15 nucleotides match TRBD2. V gave up 0 bases and J gave up 7 bases; unmatched junction bases: 13. This CDR3 has 20 amino acids. The germline CDR1 and CDR2 sequences are LGHNA and YNFKEQ. Written as DNA, the CDR3 is TGTGCCAGCAGCCAAGATTTAGGAGGACTAGCGGGGGGGCCGGTGAATGAGCAGTTCTTC. This encodes CASSQDLGGLAGGPVNEQFF.

The V and J genes are TRBV19 and TRBJ1-2; a possible D gene is TRBD1 (6 bases). V lost 5 bases and J lost 4, with 14 bases in between. The CDR3 spans 14 residues. The germline CDR1 and CDR2 sequences are LNHDA and SQIVND (reference sequence). The CDR3 spells CASSLPAGVYGYTF. For the CDR3, the DNA is TGTGCCAGTAGTCTACCGGCAGGGGTCTATGGCTACACCTTC.

The rearrangement uses TRBV6-5 and TRBJ2-1, with D possibly being TRBD2 (5 bases). V dropped 0 bases and J dropped 0 bases, with 9 bases sitting between them. The germline gives CDR1 MNHEY, CDR2 SVGAGI. The CDR3 has 16 amino acids. The CDR3 DNA reads as TGTGCCAGCAGTTACTCACTAGGGCTCTCCTACAATGAGCAGTTCTTC. This gives the protein CASSYSLGLSYNEQFF.

The rearrangement uses TRBV19 and TRBJ1-5; possible D gene TRBD1, 5 bases. The V gene lost 0 bases and the J gene lost 9 bases, with 15 bases spanning the gap. This CDR3 has 15 amino acids. Germline CDR1 reads LNHDA; CDR2 reads SQIVND (reference sequence). The CDR3 region is CASSIEQARLRPQHF. CDR3 DNA: TGTGCCAGTAGTATAGAACAGGCCCGTCTCCGGCCCCAGCATTTT.

The CDR3 region has the DNA TGCGCCAGCAGCTTGGAAGGAGGAACCGCTGAAAAACTGTTTTTT. Translation gives CASSLEGGTAEKLFF. The chain joins TRBV5-1 to TRBJ1-4; D is ambiguous. Germline V CDR1 and CDR2: SGHRS, YFSETQ. This CDR3 has 15 residues. The V end was cut by 0 bases, the J end by 7 bases, with 13 bases between.

The chain recombines TRBV6-5 with TRBJ2-5; 10 nucleotides match TRBD1. V dropped 2 bases and J dropped 4; count of bases not matched to a gene: 4. The CDR3 is made up of 15 amino acids. Germline loops: CDR1 MNHEY, CDR2 SVGAGI. CDR3 bases: TGTGCCAGCAGTTACGGGACAGGGGCTGCAGAGACCCAGTACTTC. Protein sequence: CASSYGTGAAETQYF.

This chain links TRBV13 with TRBJ2-5; tentatively, D is TRBD1 (7 bases). Trimming cost V 2 bases and J 7 bases, with 14 bases left between them. Germline loops: CDR1 PRHDT, CDR2 FYEKMQ (reference sequence). The CDR3 totals 14 residues. This chain's CDR3 is CASSLPGGLGTQYF. DNA of the CDR3: TGTGCCAGCAGCTTACCAGGGGGGCTGGGGACCCAGTACTTC. The full variable domain, its missing parts supplied by reference TRBV13 and TRBJ2-5, is AAGVIQSPRHLIKEKRETATLKCYPIPRHDTVYWYQQGPGQDPQFLISFYEKMQSDKGSIPDRFSAQQFSDYHSELNMSSLELGDSALYFCASSLPGGLGTQYFGPGTRLLVL.

Only one count was recorded for this clone. The chain combines TRBV6-5 with TRBJ2-3; 8 bases map to TRBD2. The CDR3 is 14 residues long. V lost 5 bases and J lost 5; bases outside the gene matches: 6. Looked up from germline, CDR1 is MNHEY and CDR2 is SVGAGI. Written as DNA, the CDR3 is TGTGCCAGCAGTCTGCGGGGGGCGGTAGATACGCAGTATTTT. It translates to CASSLRGAVDTQYF.

V is TRBV7-8 and J is TRBJ1-6, with a possible D match to TRBD1 (6 bases). V was clipped by 5 bases and J by 7 bases, with 15 bases between them. The germline gives CDR1 SGHVS, CDR2 FQNEAQ. CDR3 length: 15 residues. This chain's CDR3 is CASSPAGERNSPLHF. The CDR3 bases are TGTGCCAGCAGCCCGGCAGGGGAGCGGAATTCACCCCTCCACTTT.

The J gene is TRBJ1-6, the V gene TRBV14; D possibly corresponds to TRBD1 (5 bases). This CDR3 comprises 13 residues. V lost 4 bases and J lost 8, with 9 bases in between. The germline V gene has CDR1 SGHDN and CDR2 FVKESK. The CDR3 DNA is TGTGCCAGCAGCCGGCAGGGCTATTCACCCCTCCACTTT. Translated: CASSRQGYSPLHF.

The chain links TRBV7-2 to TRBJ2-3, with unresolved D. The CDR3 runs to 15 residues. In germline, CDR1 is SGHTA, CDR2 FQGNSA. V was trimmed by 2 bases and J by 4 bases, leaving 13 bases between them. CDR3 sequence (DNA): TGTGCCAGCAGCTTATTAAAGCCCCCGGCAGATACGCAGTATTTT. Protein product: CASSLLKPPADTQYF.

V usage is TRBV5-8 and J usage is TRBJ1-6; D may be TRBD1 (6 bases). CDR1 and CDR2 (germline): SGHTS, YDEGEE. The CDR3 loop spans 17 amino acids. With 4 bases removed from V and 5 bases from J, the gap between germline ends came to 19 bases. The CDR3 reads CASSRTRGALNNSPLHF. CDR3 bases: TGTGCCAGCAGCCGCACCCGGGGGGCGCTAAATAATTCACCCCTCCACTTT.

The chain is built from TRBV27 and TRBJ2-3; tentatively, D is TRBD2 (7 bases). V gave up 2 bases and J gave up 2 bases, with 14 bases separating them. CDR1 and CDR2 (germline): MNHEY, SMNVEV (reference sequence). The CDR3 has 16 residues. The DNA of the CDR3 is TGTGCCAGCAGTTTAAAGTGGGGGGGGGCCACAGATACGCAGTATTTT. This translates into CASSLKWGGATDTQYF.

The chain links TRBV12-3 or TRBV12-4 to TRBJ1-1; D ambiguous. CDR3 length equals 11 residues. Trimming took 8 bases from V and 8 from J, leaving 12 bases between them. The CDR3 region is CASSWGGEAFF. CDR3 sequence (DNA): TGTGCCAGCTCCTGGGGAGGGGAAGCTTTCTTT.